What follows is one T cell receptor (beta chain) and its context. The data were taken from a study of blood T cells in healthy people across ages. V shed 3 bases and J shed 2 bases, with 11 bases lying between them. The V gene's germline CDR1 is WSHSY and CDR2 SAAADI. The CDR3 is made up of 14 amino acids. The use of a sample-barcoded 5' primer and a J-beta primer mix characterized a second PCR of roughly 6 to 11 cycles. TCRdb analysed the 5' RACE reads with MiXCR anew, one entry per CDR3 protein. The table includes 1.5 million or so distinct CDR3 sequences, about 42% detected once. The chain carries TRBV10-2 and TRBJ2-7; D gene ambiguous. The source material was blood. The TCR comes from a woman younger than 30 in good health. This chain's CDR3 is CASSEQELAYEQYF. The CDR3 region has the DNA TGCGCCAGCAGTGAACAAGAATTAGCCTACGAGCAGTACTTC.